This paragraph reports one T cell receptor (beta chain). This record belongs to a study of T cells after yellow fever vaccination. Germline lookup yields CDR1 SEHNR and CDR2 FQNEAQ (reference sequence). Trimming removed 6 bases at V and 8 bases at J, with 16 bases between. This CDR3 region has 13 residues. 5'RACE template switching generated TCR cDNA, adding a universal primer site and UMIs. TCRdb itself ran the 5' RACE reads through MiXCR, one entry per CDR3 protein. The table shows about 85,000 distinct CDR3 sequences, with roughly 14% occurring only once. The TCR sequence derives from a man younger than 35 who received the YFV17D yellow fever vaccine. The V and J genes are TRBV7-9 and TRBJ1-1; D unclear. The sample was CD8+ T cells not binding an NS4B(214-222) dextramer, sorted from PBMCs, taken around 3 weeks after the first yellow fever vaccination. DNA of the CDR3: TGTGCCAGCAGTACAGTGGGGTGGCACGAAGCTTTCTTT. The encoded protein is CASSTVGWHEAFF.